Following are 2 T cell receptor beta chains from one sample sequenced in a study of OX40 agonist ivuxolimab in advanced cancers. Sequenced by immunoSEQ multiplex PCR; TCRdb stores in-frame clones only, minus some. The sample includes more than 45,000 clones, around 82% of them seen just once. The material was CD4+ or CD8+ T cells sorted from blood, obtained in a trial of the OX40 agonist ivuxolimab. The receptors originated from an adult with an advanced solid tumor such as melanoma, head and neck, liver or kidney cancer.

The chain joins TRBV7-3 to TRBJ2-7; perhaps TRBD1 as D (5 bases). The CDR3 length is 15 residues. The germline gives CDR1 SGHTA, CDR2 FQGTGA. V lost 0 bases and J 1 base, leaving 10 bases between the germline ends. The CDR3 bases are TGTGCCAGCAGCTTAACTGGTGACAGTTCCTACGAGCAGTACTTC. Translated, it gives CASSLTGDSSYEQYF.

This clone turned up a few times. The chain carries TRBV4-3 and TRBJ2-5; 13 bases map to TRBD2. V was clipped by 0 bases and J by 0 bases; unmatched bases: 4. The CDR3 has 18 residues. CDR1 is LGHNA and CDR2 is YSLEER in the germline V gene. The CDR3: CASSQERGTSGDQETQYF. The CDR3 coding sequence is TGCGCCAGCAGCCAAGAAAGGGGGACTAGCGGGGACCAAGAGACCCAGTACTTC.